Described below is a single T cell receptor (beta chain) sequence and its context. The sample belongs to a study of blood T cell repertoires in COVID-19. Study at large: There were acute and convalescent COVID-19 samples, and they came from the United States, Italy and Spain. PBMCs, B-cell-depleted T cells, or T cells were the source of the cDNA or gDNA that made up the material.

Only in-frame clones appear in the TCRdb table, and some are missing; sequencing was by immunoSEQ multiplex PCR. The repertoire includes about 260,000 clones, around nine tenths of them detected once, and around 10% sits in the top ten. The specimen was peripheral blood. The receptor comes from a man between 40 and 49 years old who had recovered from COVID-19.

The CDR3 protein is CASSPSGRSVEQFF. CDR3 nucleotides: TGTGCCAGCAGCCCTAGCGGGAGATCCGTTGAGCAGTTCTTC. This chain connects TRBV3-1 (or the pseudogene TRBV3-2) to TRBJ2-1, with 10 bases matching TRBD2. CDR1 is LGHDT, CDR2 YNNKEL, per germline (reference sequence). V gave up 4 bases and J gave up 9 bases; unmatched junction bases: 6. This CDR3 comprises 14 residues.